What follows is one TCR beta chain and its context. Its antigen is as yet unknown. This entry belongs to a study of cytomegalovirus exposure and HLA in healthy donors. In germline, CDR1 is SGHTA, CDR2 FQGNSA. V lost 3 bases, J lost 6 bases, and 4 bases stayed unmatched. The CDR3 consists of 13 residues. The PCR contained 60 Vbeta and 13 Jbeta primers. Only in-frame clones appear in the TCRdb table, and some are missing; sequencing was by immunoSEQ multiplex PCR. The repertoire holds fewer than 55,000 clones, roughly 70% seen once, with 22% in the top ten. Study-wide points: A further, later analysis showed that HLA-associated TCR beta chains (compared with equally common others) were more clonally expanded. A few chains linked to CMV were shown in vitro to be specific for CMV antigens.

V and J are TRBV7-2 and TRBJ2-7, with 8 bases that match TRBD2. This TCR was sampled from a woman aged 45 to 65 in good health and CMV-seropositive. The sample comprised PBMCs. CDR3 sequence (DNA): TGTGCCAGCAGCTTGGGGACTAGAAGCGAGCAGTACTTC. Amino acid sequence: CASSLGTRSEQYF.